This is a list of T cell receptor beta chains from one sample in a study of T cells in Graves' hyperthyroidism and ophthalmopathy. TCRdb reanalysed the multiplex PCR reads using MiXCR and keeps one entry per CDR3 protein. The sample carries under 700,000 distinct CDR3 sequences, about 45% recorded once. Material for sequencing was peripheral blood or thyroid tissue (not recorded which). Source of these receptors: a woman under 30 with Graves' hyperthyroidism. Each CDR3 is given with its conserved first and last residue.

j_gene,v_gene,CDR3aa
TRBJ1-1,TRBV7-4,CASSAIPGQNTEAFF
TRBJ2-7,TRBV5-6,CASSLDRGYYEQYF
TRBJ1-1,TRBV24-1,CATRGPGPGTEAFF
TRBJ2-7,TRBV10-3,CAISLQGPVSYEQYF
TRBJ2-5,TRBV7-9,CASSAGLSGQETQYF
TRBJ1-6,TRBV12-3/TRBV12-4,CASSSRTGAVGSPLHF
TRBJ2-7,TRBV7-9,CASSLATVGEQYF
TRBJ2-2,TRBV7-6,CASSSFPLANTGELFF
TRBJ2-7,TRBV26,CASSQEGGPYEQYF
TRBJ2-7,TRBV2,CASSRQPGQFSYEQYF
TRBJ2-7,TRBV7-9,CASSEDRAYEQYF
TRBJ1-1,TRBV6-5,CASSYSPDRGTEAFF
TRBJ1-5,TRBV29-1,CSVGTGGHGNQPQHF
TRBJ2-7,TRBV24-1,CATSDWGKTSGTTYEQYF
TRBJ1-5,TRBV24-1,CATSDSGQANQPQHF
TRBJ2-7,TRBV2,CASSYALVDVGQYF
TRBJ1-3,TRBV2,CASSETGILSGNTIYF
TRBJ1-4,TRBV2,CASSPLRRELEKLFF
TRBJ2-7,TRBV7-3,CASSEPGPSGHEQYF
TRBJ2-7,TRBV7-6,CASSPQGGPYEQYF
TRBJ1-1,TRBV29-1,CSVEVAGILAEAFF
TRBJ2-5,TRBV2,CARSEGVSGRETQYF
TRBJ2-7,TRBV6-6,CASSYLREPSYEQYF
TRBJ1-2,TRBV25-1,CASSDTNYGYTF
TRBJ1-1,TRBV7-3,CASSSPNTEAFF
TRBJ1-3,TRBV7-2,CASSLTDQGGGNTIYF
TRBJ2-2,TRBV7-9,CASSPRSTTGELFF
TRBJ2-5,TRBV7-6,CASSLRRRETQYF
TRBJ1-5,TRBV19,CASSRLDSYNQPQHF
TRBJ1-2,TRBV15,CATSRDSLGRQGYTF
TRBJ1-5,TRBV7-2,CASSLAPWRGDDQPQHF
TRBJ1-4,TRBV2,CASRVKPHRGRNEKLFF
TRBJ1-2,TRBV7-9,CASSLALTGVRGYTF
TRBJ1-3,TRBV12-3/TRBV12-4,CASTERTQPGNTIYF
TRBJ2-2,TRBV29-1,CSAGQGELFF
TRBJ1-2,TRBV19,CASSQGDSYYGYTF
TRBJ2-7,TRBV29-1,CSVGPRDREQYF
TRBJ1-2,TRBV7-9,CASSLVSSDGYTF
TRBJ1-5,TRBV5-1,CASSLEGSQPQHF
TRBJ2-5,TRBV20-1,CSARDTGESGETQYF
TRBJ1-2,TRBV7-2,CASSFKGGGRYTF
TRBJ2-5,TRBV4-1,CASRSISGSRETQYF
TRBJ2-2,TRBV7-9,CASSSGLVGTGELFF
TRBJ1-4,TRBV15,CATKFGGREKLFF
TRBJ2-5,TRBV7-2,CASSSLGETQYF
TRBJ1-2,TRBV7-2,CASSLRSYGYTF
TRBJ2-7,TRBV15,CATSWKLASVSYEQYF
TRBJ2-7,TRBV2,CASSHGLAGGSEQYF
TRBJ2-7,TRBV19,CASSTQAALEGYEQYF
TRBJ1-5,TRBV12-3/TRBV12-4,CASSRAWSNQPQHF
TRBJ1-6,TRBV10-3,CAISDIQGSSPLHF
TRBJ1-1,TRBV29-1,CSRVGPLNTEAFF
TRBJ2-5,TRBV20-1,CSASPEFGSGSEETQYF
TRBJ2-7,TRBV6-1,CASSAPWEYEQYF
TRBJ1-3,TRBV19,CASSTRQGGNTIYF
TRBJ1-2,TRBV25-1,CASSLGPSFYGYTF
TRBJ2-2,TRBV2,CASRETSGRGTGELFF